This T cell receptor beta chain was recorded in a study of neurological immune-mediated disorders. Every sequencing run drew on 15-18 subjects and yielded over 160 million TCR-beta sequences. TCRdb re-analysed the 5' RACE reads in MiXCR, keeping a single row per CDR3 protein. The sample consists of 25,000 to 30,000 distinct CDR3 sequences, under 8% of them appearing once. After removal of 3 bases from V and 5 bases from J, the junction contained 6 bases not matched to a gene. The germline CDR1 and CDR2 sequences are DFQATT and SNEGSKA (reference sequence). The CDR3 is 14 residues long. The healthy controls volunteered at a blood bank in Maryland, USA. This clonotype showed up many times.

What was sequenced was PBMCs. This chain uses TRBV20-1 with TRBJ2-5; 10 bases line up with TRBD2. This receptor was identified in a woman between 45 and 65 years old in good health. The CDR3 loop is CSASIAGGGETQYF. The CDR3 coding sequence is TGCAGTGCTAGTATAGCGGGAGGCGGTGAGACCCAGTACTTC.